A single sample gave rise to the 20 T cell receptor beta chains below, sequenced in a study of T cell responses to AZD1222 COVID-19 vaccine. TCRdb's table, derived via immunoSEQ multiplex PCR, lists solely in-frame clones and lacks some. The sample holds approximately 130,000 clones, 93% seen once. Specimen: peripheral blood, collected on day 0 of AZD1222 vaccination. All receptors derive from an adult in good health.

The chain joins TRBV4-1 to TRBJ2-5; D not resolved. Germline CDR1 reads MGHRA; CDR2 reads YSYEKL. The CDR3 is 16 residues long. With 3 bases removed from V and 3 bases from J, the gap between germline ends came to 17 bases. The CDR3 nucleotides read TGCGCCAGCAGCCACCGCCAAGGAAGGAGAAAAGAGACCCAGTACTTC. Translation: CASSHRQGRRKETQYF.

The chain uses TRBV30 and TRBJ2-1, with unresolved D. V lost 2 bases and J lost 2, with 10 bases in between. Germline lookup yields CDR1 GTSNPN and CDR2 SVGIG (reference sequence). There are 14 residues in the CDR3. CDR3 DNA: TGTGCCTGGAGTAGGACGGCCCCCTACAATGAGCAGTTCTTC. It specifies CAWSRTAPYNEQFF.

The rearrangement joins TRBV3-1 (or the pseudogene TRBV3-2) to TRBJ1-1, with 8 nucleotides matching TRBD1. Germline assignment: CDR1 LGHDT and CDR2 YNNKEL (reference sequence). This CDR3 contains 16 residues. Losses at the gene ends were 1 base for V and 5 bases for J; bases not matched to a gene: 9. Here the CDR3 DNA reads TGTGCCAGCAGCCAAGGGGCAGGGGGCGCGGGTACTGAAGCTTTCTTT. Its translation is CASSQGAGGAGTEAFF.

V gene TRBV28 combines with J gene TRBJ2-7; D is undetermined. Germline CDR1 reads MDHEN; CDR2 reads SYDVKM. This CDR3 spans 14 amino acids. V was trimmed by 7 bases and J by 0 bases, leaving 13 bases between them. The CDR3, as DNA: TGTGCCAGCACCGCGGACGGAAGCTCCTACGAGCAGTACTTC. This translates into CASTADGSSYEQYF.

As to this clone: The sample carries other DNA sequences with the same CDR3. This chain uses TRBV7-2 with TRBJ2-7, with 7 bases matching TRBD2. The CDR3 covers 14 residues. V dropped 5 bases and J dropped 3; count of bases not matched to a gene: 7. From germline, CDR1 is SGHTA and CDR2 FQGNSA. CDR3 in amino acids: CASSLERGYYEQYF. The CDR3, as DNA: TGTGCCAGCAGCCTCGAGCGGGGCTACTACGAGCAGTACTTC.

The rearrangement joins TRBV30 to TRBJ1-4, with D hard to call. The germline V gene has CDR1 GTSNPN and CDR2 SVGIG (reference sequence). The CDR3 runs 16 residues. V lost 1 base and J lost 1, with 13 bases in between. CDR3 region: CAWSEEGMRTNEKLFF. The CDR3 coding sequence is TGTGCCTGGAGTGAGGAAGGAATGAGAACTAATGAAAAACTGTTTTTT. The whole variable domain, filled in from reference TRBV30 and TRBJ1-4, reads SQTIHQWPATLVQPVGSPLSLECTVEGTSNPNLYWYRQAAGRGLQLLFYSVGIGQISSEVPQNLSASRPQDRQFILSSKKLLLSDSGFYLCAWSEEGMRTNEKLFFGSGTQLSVL.

J is TRBJ1-2 and V is TRBV11-2, with TRBD1 as a possible D gene (6 bases). Germline values: CDR1 SGHAT, CDR2 FQNNGV. This CDR3 is 16 amino acids long. V lost 1 base and J lost 2, with 14 bases in between. CDR3 DNA sequence: TGTGCCAGCAGCTTAGTTTCCAGGGGAGTAAACTATGGCTACACCTTC. Translation: CASSLVSRGVNYGYTF. Combining the CDR3 with reference TRBV11-2 and TRBJ1-2 gives the whole variable domain EAGVAQSPRYKIIEKRQSVAFWCNPISGHATLYWYQQILGQGPKLLIQFQNNGVVDDSQLPKDRFSAERLKGVDSTLKIQPAKLEDSAVYLCASSLVSRGVNYGYTFGSGTRLTVV.

This chain connects TRBV7-2 to TRBJ2-3, with D tentatively TRBD2 (6 bases). Trimming cost V 0 bases and J 4 bases, with 14 bases left between them. The CDR3 covers 16 residues. Germline CDR1 and CDR2: SGHTA and FQGNSA. This CDR3 is CASSLAVGGVSDTQYF. The CDR3 nucleotides read TGTGCCAGCAGCTTAGCCGTCGGGGGTGTTTCAGATACGCAGTATTTT.

The V gene is TRBV6-5, the J gene TRBJ1-1, with 11 bases matching TRBD1. J lost 6 bases, V lost 2 bases, and 5 bases had no gene match. This CDR3 is built from 15 residues. Germline-derived CDR1 and CDR2 are MNHEY and SVGAGI. CDR3 in amino acids: CASSYQDRGLSEAFF. In nucleotides, the CDR3 is TGTGCCAGCAGTTACCAGGACAGGGGGCTATCTGAAGCTTTCTTT.

This clone was detected only once. The chain combines TRBV2 with TRBJ1-6; 9 bases align to TRBD1. There are 16 residues in the CDR3. V trimming: 6 bases; J trimming: 8 bases; junction bases outside the gene matches: 11. Germline CDR1 and CDR2: SNHLY and FYNNEI. The DNA of the CDR3 is TGTGCCAGCAGGAACAGGGGGCCGCTCCGGGATTCACCCCTCCACTTT. It is translated as CASRNRGPLRDSPLHF.

Relative to its sample, this clone is medium-sized. The chain carries TRBV27 and TRBJ2-1; the D is unclear. The CDR3 sequence is 13 residues long. The V gene's germline CDR1 is MNHEY and CDR2 SMNVEV (reference sequence). Between the trimmed V and J ends, which lost 2 bases and 6 bases, there was a span of 8 bases. CDR3 nucleotide sequence: TGTGCCAGCAGTTTAGGAGCGATCAATGAGCAGTTCTTC. It encodes CASSLGAINEQFF.

The V and J genes are TRBV6-2 or TRBV6-3 and TRBJ2-7; D gene unclear. V lost 2 bases to trimming and J lost 9 bases, with 17 bases between them. CDR3 size: 14 residues. Per germline, CDR1 MNHEY and CDR2 SVGEGT. CDR3 sequence: CASSYPKSPNRQYF. CDR3 nucleotides: TGTGCCAGCAGTTACCCGAAAAGCCCCAACCGGCAGTACTTC.

The chain is built from TRBV19 and TRBJ1-1; 7 nucleotides align to TRBD1. CDR3 length: 15 amino acids. Germline assignment: CDR1 LNHDA and CDR2 SQIVND (reference sequence). The V gene end was trimmed by 4 bases and the J gene end by 0 bases; junction bases not matched to a gene: 5. The CDR3 DNA sequence: TGTGCCAGTAGTAGAATTGACAGGGTGAACACTGAAGCTTTCTTT. Translated, it gives CASSRIDRVNTEAFF.

The chain couples TRBV5-1 to TRBJ1-3; D uncertain. The CDR3 sequence is 17 residues long. Germline CDR1 reads SGHRS; CDR2 reads YFSETQ. V was trimmed by 0 bases and J by 4 bases, leaving 17 bases between them. CDR3 region: CASSLDSAFSSGNTIYF. The CDR3 bases are TGCGCCAGCAGCTTGGACAGCGCTTTTAGCTCGGGAAACACCATATATTTT.

The rearrangement uses TRBV5-1 and TRBJ2-4; unclear D gene. The V gene's germline CDR1 is SGHRS and CDR2 YFSETQ. The CDR3 has 16 residues. Deletions cut 2 bases from V and 0 bases from J, with 12 bases between. Here the CDR3 DNA reads TGCGCCAGCAGCTTTGACCAATATCTAGCCAAAAACATTCAGTACTTC. Encoded protein: CASSFDQYLAKNIQYF.

This clone was observed a single time. The chain has TRBV10-2 and TRBJ2-1; D may be TRBD1 (5 bases). The CDR3 spans 12 residues. V dropped 4 bases and J dropped 10 bases, with 11 bases sitting between them. Germline lookup yields CDR1 WSHSY and CDR2 SAAADI. The CDR3 spells CASSVQGGEQFF. CDR3 DNA: TGCGCCAGCAGTGTTCAGGGCGGCGAGCAGTTCTTC.

The chain is built from TRBV19 and TRBJ2-5; perhaps TRBD2 as D (7 bases). The CDR3 runs to 15 residues. The V end was cut by 3 bases, the J end by 2 bases, with 13 bases between. Germline V gives CDR1 LNHDA, CDR2 SQIVND (reference sequence). The CDR3 spells CASSIRGAPQETQYF. CDR3 sequence (DNA): TGTGCCAGTAGTATTCGGGGGGCCCCTCAAGAGACCCAGTACTTC.

Of note for this clone: Other DNA sequences in the sample encode the same CDR3. The gene calls are TRBV28 and TRBJ1-1, with unresolved D. This CDR3 spans 13 amino acids. Germline V gene lookup returns CDR1 MDHEN and CDR2 SYDVKM. V was cut by 2 bases and J by 1 base, with 5 bases left in between. CDR3 in amino acids: CASSLGRNTEAFF. CDR3 nucleotides: TGTGCCAGCAGTTTAGGCAGGAACACTGAAGCTTTCTTT.

The chain joins TRBV5-6 to TRBJ2-1; TRBD1 is a possible D gene (5 bases). Germline V gene sequence: CDR1 SGHDT, CDR2 YYEEEE. This CDR3 region has 15 residues. Trimming took 2 bases from V and 4 from J, leaving 13 bases between them. The CDR3 loop reads CASSFPQALYNEQFF. In nucleotides, the CDR3 is TGTGCCAGCAGCTTTCCACAGGCCCTGTACAATGAGCAGTTCTTC. Full variable domain (missing parts from reference TRBV5-6 and TRBJ2-1): DAGVTQSPTHLIKTRGQQVTLRCSPKSGHDTVSWYQQALGQGPQFIFQYYEEEERQRGNFPDRFSGHQFPNYSSELNVNALLLGDSALYLCASSFPQALYNEQFFGPGTRLTVL.

The chain joins TRBV28 to TRBJ2-7; D gene uncertain. The CDR3 is 13 residues long. Germline assignment: CDR1 MDHEN and CDR2 SYDVKM. V was shortened by 5 bases and J by 2 bases, with 10 bases between the two germline ends. The CDR3: CASSRTLTYEQYF. DNA for the CDR3: TGTGCCAGCAGTCGGACCCTGACCTACGAGCAGTACTTC.